The T cell receptor beta chain described here comes from a study of OX40 agonist ivuxolimab in advanced cancers. With respect to the entire study: Ivuxolimab was a fully human IgG2 agonistic monoclonal antibody targeting the costimulatory receptor OX40 (CD134). The point of sequencing TCRbeta in the periphery was to test whether ivuxolimab changed TCR sequence diversity and drove clonal T-cell expansion. Prior anti-PD-1, anti-PD-L1 or anti-CTLA-4 therapy was permitted, and approximately 41% of dose-escalation patients had received checkpoint inhibitors. The paper reports the monotherapy dose-escalation portion (N of about 54 patients) of the phase I ivuxolimab trial. Of the 50 or so patients in dose escalation, about 20 had hepatocellular carcinoma, approximately 15 had melanoma, 9 had renal cell carcinoma and 9 had head and neck cancer. Partial responses occurred in three dose-escalation patients: two with cutaneous melanoma and one with hepatocellular carcinoma. Intravenous ivuxolimab was administered to patients every 2 weeks at six dose levels: 0.01, 0.1, 0.3, 1.5, 3 and 10 mg/kg. In the dose-escalation cohort, 82.7% of patients were male, and the mean age was approximately 64 years, with a range of roughly 20 to 85.

Patients with autoimmune disease history or receiving systemic immunosuppression were excluded from the trial. Peripheral blood for TCR sequencing was drawn from every dose cohort at baseline, at cycle 4 day 1 and at cycle 7 day 1. The samples were drawn from a first-in-human, open-label, multicenter phase I dose-escalation trial of ivuxolimab. Adults with locally advanced or metastatic head and neck squamous cell, hepatocellular, melanoma or renal cell carcinoma were enrolled in the trial. Before TCR sequencing, CD4+ and CD8+ T cells were separately sorted from peripheral blood. Of note for this clone: This clone's antigen is unknown. No clone much larger than this one lies a single base away; base qualities are absent.

Paper-wide results and their limitations: Low levels of normalized T-cell clonal expansion were also seen in some patients who did not respond. At doses of 0.1 to 3.0 mg/kg, clonal expansion of both CD4+ and CD8+ T cells in blood was seen between baseline and week 6. Antigen specificity was not determined for the clonally expanded peripheral T cells. Partial responders in the 0.1-3.0 mg/kg groups had among the lowest normalized peripheral clonal expansion, especially among CD8+ T cells. After ivuxolimab, more expanded clones were found on average in CD8+ T cells than in CD4+ T cells.

Genomic DNA was extracted from sorted cells for sequencing of the TCRbeta CDR3 region. TCRbeta CDR3 regions were sequenced using the immunoSEQ Assay. This is the immuneACCESS table as TCRdb keeps it, with only in-frame sequences that have V and J called. A part of the clones is gone; compared with another copy, unresolved V genes explain less than half, and the rest is unexplained. Counted in this sample were about 78,000 clones; around 80% of them appeared once. The ten largest clones capture 0.4% to 0.55% of the sample. The CDR3 starts with the cysteine, ends with the phenylalanine, and has 14 residues. Kept here is only the CDR3 DNA, which spans 42 bases and is read in frame from base 1. CDR1 is given as SQVTM and CDR2 as ANQGSEA, both from the germline V gene. Cut back by 4 bases and 0 bases, the V and J ends lie 9 bases apart.

The rearrangement joined TRBV29-1 to TRBJ2-2, with the D gene call left open. The TCR originated in an adult with an advanced solid tumor such as melanoma, head and neck, liver or kidney cancer. The input for sequencing was CD4+ or CD8+ T cells sorted from blood, taken in a trial of the OX40 agonist ivuxolimab. CDR3 protein: CSVVSIPNTGELFF. At the DNA level, the sequence is TGCAGCGTTGTATCCATTCCGAACACCGGGGAGCTGTTTTTT.